This T cell receptor (beta chain) was observed in a study of molecular identifiers for immune sequencing clone quantification. Preparation of the bulk TCR libraries relied on previously described methods and listed TCR primers. Each CDR3 protein is one row after TCRdb ran MiXCR on the PCR reads. The sample carries about half a million distinct CDR3 sequences, 25% recorded once. For this clonotype: Its antigen is still unknown.

The V and J ends lost 4 bases and 1 base respectively, with 15 bases between them. This CDR3 is 15 amino acids long. Per the germline V gene, CDR1 is DFQATT and CDR2 is SNEGSKA (reference sequence). Study conclusions and caveats: In naive cells, clones above 20 RNA copies held under 1% of molecules, whereas in effector cells they held over 98%. Detection of one spiked Jurkat cell's TCR RNA reportedly worked in 1 million or so naive cells.

The chain combines TRBV20-1 with TRBJ2-3; D may be TRBD2 (7 bases). This TCR derives from a human donor in good health. Some libraries in this study had Jurkat cell RNA spiked in. Sequencing was carried out using naive CD8+ T cells from blood, with Jurkat cell RNA spiked in. The subset denotes: FACS-sorted CD8+CD4-CCR7+CD45RA+ naive T cells. The CDR3 DNA is TGCAGTGCTATTCCCGGGGGGCCGGGCACAGATACGCAGTATTTT. Translated: CSAIPGGPGTDTQYF.